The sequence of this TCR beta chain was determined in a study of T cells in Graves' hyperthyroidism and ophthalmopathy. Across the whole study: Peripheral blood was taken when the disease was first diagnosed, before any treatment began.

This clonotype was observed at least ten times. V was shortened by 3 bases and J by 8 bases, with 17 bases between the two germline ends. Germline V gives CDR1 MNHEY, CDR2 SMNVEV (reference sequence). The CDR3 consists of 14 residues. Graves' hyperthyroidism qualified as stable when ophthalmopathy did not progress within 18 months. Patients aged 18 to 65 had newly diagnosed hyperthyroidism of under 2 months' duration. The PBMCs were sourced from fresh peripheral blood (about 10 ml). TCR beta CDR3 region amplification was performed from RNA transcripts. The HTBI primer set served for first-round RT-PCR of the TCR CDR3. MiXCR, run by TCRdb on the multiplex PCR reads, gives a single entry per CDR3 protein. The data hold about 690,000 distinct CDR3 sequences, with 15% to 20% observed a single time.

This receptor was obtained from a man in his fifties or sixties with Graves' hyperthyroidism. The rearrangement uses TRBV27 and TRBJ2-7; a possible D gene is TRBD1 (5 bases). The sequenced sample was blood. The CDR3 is CASSFFSGSEKQYF. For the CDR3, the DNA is TGTGCCAGCAGTTTTTTTTCAGGGTCGGAGAAGCAGTACTTC.